This entry lists 10 T cell receptor beta chains sequenced from one sample in a study of CD8+CD57+ T cells in acquired aplastic anemia (dated by TCRdb to the late 2010s). The patients picked for sequencing were ones in whom flow cytometry had shown an expansion of CD8+CD57+ cells. Sequencing used an Illumina HiSeq 2000. Genomic DNA served as template for TCR beta VDJ combination and CDR3 sequence profiling. The public sequencing data were trimmed at Q25 with fastp and processed into clonotypes with MiXCR by TCRdb, which kept only in-frame beta chains. Rows with a matching CDR3 protein are joined into one entry that keeps the most common DNA and genes. This sample comprises under 500,000 distinct CDR3 sequences, about a third of them detected only once. The ten largest account for less than 1% of the sample. What was sequenced was sorted CD4+, CD8+, or CD8+CD57+ T cells (not recorded which) from PBMCs. All receptors derive from a human donor with aplastic anemia.

This clonotype was found many times. The rearrangement joins TRBV19 to TRBJ1-5, with D perhaps matching TRBD1 (5 bases). V shed 1 base and J shed 3 bases, with 10 bases lying between them. Germline CDR1 is LNHDA and CDR2 is SQIVND (reference sequence). The CDR3 is made up of 15 amino acids. The CDR3 nucleotides read TGTGCCAGTAGTATAGGAGCAGGGTCCAATCAGCCCCAGCATTTT. It is translated as CASSIGAGSNQPQHF.

This clonotype was counted between two and nine times. The CDR3 spells CASSERPYTDTQYF. In nucleotides, the CDR3 is TGTGCCAGCAGCGAGCGGCCTTACACAGATACGCAGTATTTT. The V and J genes are TRBV9 and TRBJ2-3; tentative D call: TRBD2 (5 bases). The CDR3 covers 14 residues. Germline assignment: CDR1 SGDLS and CDR2 YYNGEE. The V gene lost 3 bases and the J gene lost 2 bases, with 10 bases spanning the gap.

V usage is TRBV6-1 and J usage is TRBJ2-7; 8 nucleotides agree with TRBD1. CDR1 is MNHNS, CDR2 SASEGT, per germline. The CDR3 spans 18 residues. V shed 5 bases and J 6 bases; nucleotides not matched to a gene: 21. CDR3: CASSTQGRQGNLFGEQYF. CDR3 nucleotides: TGTGCCAGCAGTACACAGGGCCGACAGGGGAATTTGTTCGGCGAGCAGTACTTC.

As to this clonotype: This clone may be a read error of a much larger clone one base away. The chain employs TRBV19 and TRBJ2-7, with D possibly matching TRBD1 (5 bases). CDR1 and CDR2 (germline): LNHDA, SQIVND (reference sequence). The CDR3 runs to 15 residues. The CDR3 DNA sequence: TGTGCCAGTAGTAATCCAGGGAACACCCCTTACGACCAGTACTTC. Translation: CASSNPGNTPYDQYF. Supplemented by reference TRBV19 and TRBJ2-7, the full variable domain reads DGGITQSPKYLFRKEGQNVTLSCEQNLNHDAMYWYRQDPGQGLRLIYYSQIVNDFQKGDIAEGYSVSREKKESFPLTVTSAQKNPTAFYLCASSNPGNTPYDQYFGPGTRLTVT.

This clonotype was recorded many times. One junction end does not reproduce the germline sequence, and a read error may be involved. V and J are TRBV29-1 and TRBJ2-3; 13 positions agree with TRBD2. CDR1 is SQVTM and CDR2 is ANQGSEA in the germline V gene. The CDR3 length is 15 residues. Here the CDR3 DNA reads TGCAGCGTCCTGGGACTAGCGGGGATCACAGATGCGCAGTATTTT. Its translation is CSVLGLAGITDAQYF.

This clonotype was observed many times. The V and J genes are TRBV12-3 or TRBV12-4 and TRBJ1-2; no reliable D call. The CDR3 loop spans 13 amino acids. V dropped 1 base and J dropped 6 bases, with 9 bases sitting between them. CDR3 sequence reads: CASSLGPRDGYTF. In DNA, the CDR3 is TGTGCCAGCAGTTTAGGCCCGAGAGATGGCTACACCTTC.

This clonotype was picked up a small number of times. This sequence joins TRBV4-3 and TRBJ1-2, with 9 bases aligning to TRBD1. Germline CDR1 and CDR2: LGHNA and YSLEER. V dropped 2 bases and J dropped 6; count of bases not matched to a gene: 4. The CDR3 is 14 residues long. The CDR3 loop is CASSQIQGADGYTF. CDR3 nucleotides: TGCGCCAGCAGCCAAATACAGGGGGCAGATGGCTACACCTTC.

Remarks on this clonotype: A much larger clone differs by one base, so this may be a read error. V usage is TRBV9 and J usage is TRBJ2-7; tentatively, D is TRBD1 (6 bases). This CDR3 spans 13 amino acids. Trimming took off 3 bases at V and 3 bases at J, with 10 bases between the two ends. CDR1 and CDR2 (germline): SGDLS, YYNGEE. This chain's CDR3 is CASSAPGDYEQYF. The CDR3 DNA is TGTGCCAGCAGCGCCCCAGGGGACTACGAGCAGTACTTC. Looking up the rest from reference TRBV9 and TRBJ2-7 gives the full variable domain: DSGVTQTPKHLITATGQRVTLRCSPRSGDLSVYWYQQSLDQGLQFLIQYYNGEERAKGNILERFSAQQFPDLHSELNLSSLELGDSALYFCASSAPGDYEQYFGPGTRLTVT.

V is TRBV10-2 and J is TRBJ2-7, with a tentative D call TRBD2 (7 bases). V lost 2 bases and J lost 4, with 15 bases in between. Germline V gene lookup returns CDR1 WSHSY and CDR2 SAAADI. The CDR3 totals 15 residues. CDR3: CASSEGGGAEYEQYF. The CDR3 nucleotides are TGCGCCAGCAGTGAGGGGGGGGGCGCCGAGTACGAGCAGTACTTC.

This clonotype was detected only a few times. A much more abundant neighbour one base away suggests this may be a read error. The CDR3 here is CASSGSGILQYF. The CDR3 DNA is TGTGCCAGCAGTGGTTCAGGGATCCTTCAGTACTTC. The chain is built from TRBV2 and TRBJ2-4; maybe TRBD1 (5 bases). This CDR3 region has 12 residues. CDR1 is SNHLY, CDR2 FYNNEI, per germline. V was clipped by 4 bases and J by 11 bases, with 12 bases between them. Full variable domain (remainder filled in from reference TRBV2 and TRBJ2-4): EPEVTQTPSHQVTQMGQEVILRCVPISNHLYFYWYRQILGQKVEFLVSFYNNEISEKSEIFDDQFSVERPDGSNFTLKIRSTKLEDSAMYFCASSGSGILQYFGAGTRLSVL.